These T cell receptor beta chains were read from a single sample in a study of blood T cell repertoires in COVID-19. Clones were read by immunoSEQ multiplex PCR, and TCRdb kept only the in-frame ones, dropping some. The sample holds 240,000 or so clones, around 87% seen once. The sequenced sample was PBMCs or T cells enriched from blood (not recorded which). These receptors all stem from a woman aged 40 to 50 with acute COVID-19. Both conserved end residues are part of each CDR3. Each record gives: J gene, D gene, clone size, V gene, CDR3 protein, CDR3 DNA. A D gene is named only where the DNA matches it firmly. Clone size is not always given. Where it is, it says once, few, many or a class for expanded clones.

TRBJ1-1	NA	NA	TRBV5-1	CASSTGNTEAFF	TGCGCCAGCAGCACAGGGAACACTGAAGCTTTCTTT
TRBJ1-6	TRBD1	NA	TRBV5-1	CASSRKQGEDSPLHF	TGCGCCAGCAGCCGAAAACAGGGGGAGGATTCACCCCTCCACTTT
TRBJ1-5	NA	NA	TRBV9	CASSATDDQPQHF	TGTGCCAGCAGCGCGACAGATGACCAGCCCCAGCATTTT
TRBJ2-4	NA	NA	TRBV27	CASSLYFGSDIQYF	TGTGCCAGCAGTTTATACTTCGGGAGTGACATTCAGTACTTC
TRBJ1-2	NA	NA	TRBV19	CASSIVTSNPNYGYTF	TGTGCCAGTAGTATAGTCACGAGCAATCCTAACTATGGCTACACCTTC
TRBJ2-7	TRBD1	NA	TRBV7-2	CASRPTGGHEQYF	TGTGCCAGCAGGCCCACAGGGGGCCACGAGCAGTACTTC
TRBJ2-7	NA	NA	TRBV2	CASTTDLRPYEQYF	TGTGCCAGCACGACGGACTTGCGCCCCTACGAGCAGTACTTC
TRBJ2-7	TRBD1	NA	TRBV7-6	CASSTRTGEHPYEQYF	TGTGCCAGCAGCACCCGGACAGGGGAGCACCCCTACGAGCAGTACTTC
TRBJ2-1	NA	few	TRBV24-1	CATSDFRGNEQFF	TGTGCCACCAGTGATTTTAGAGGCAATGAGCAGTTCTTC
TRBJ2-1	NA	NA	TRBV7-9	CASSLPAPTGYNEQFF	TGTGCCAGCAGCCTACCCGCCCCGACAGGCTACAATGAGCAGTTCTTC
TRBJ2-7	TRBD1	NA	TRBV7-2	CASSLNVPRTGSYEQYF	TGTGCCAGCAGCCTGAATGTCCCAAGGACAGGGAGCTACGAGCAGTACTTC
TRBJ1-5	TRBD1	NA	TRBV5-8	CASSPRNRGDQPQHF	TGTGCCAGCAGCCCCCGCAACAGGGGGGATCAGCCCCAGCATTTT
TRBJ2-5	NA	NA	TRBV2	CASRGTSETQYF	TGTGCCAGCAGGGGGACATCAGAGACCCAGTACTTC
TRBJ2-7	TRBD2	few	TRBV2	CASSYGGGTYEQYF	TGTGCCAGCAGTTACGGCGGGGGAACCTACGAGCAGTACTTC
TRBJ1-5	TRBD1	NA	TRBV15	CATSRDGQGYSMAQHF	TGTGCCACCAGCAGAGACGGACAGGGTTATAGCATGGCCCAGCATTTT
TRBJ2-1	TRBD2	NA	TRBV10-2	CASSSGTSGRAFPLLQFF	TGCGCCAGCAGTTCCGGGACTAGCGGGAGGGCCTTTCCACTTTTGCAGTTCTTC
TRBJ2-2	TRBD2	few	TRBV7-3	CASSLRPSGSTGELFF	TGTGCCAGCAGCTTAAGGCCTAGCGGGAGCACCGGGGAGCTGTTTTTT
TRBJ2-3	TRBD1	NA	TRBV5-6	CASSLVVPQGLLSTDTQYF	TGTGCCAGCAGCTTGGTTGTCCCACAGGGGCTTCTTAGCACAGATACGCAGTATTTT